These 30 T cell receptor beta chains were sequenced from one sample in a study of T-cell reconstitution after alpha-beta-depleted transplantation in children. The library targeted TCRbeta and was prepared with unique molecular identifiers. MiXCR, run by TCRdb on the PCR reads, gives a single entry per CDR3 protein. Here the sample spans fewer than 750,000 distinct CDR3 sequences, about 23% being singletons. The sequencing used PBMCs, mostly from graft donor cells, collected 360 days after TCRalphabeta/CD19-depleted stem cell transplant. The receptors come from a boy in the first two years of life who had a stem cell transplant for acute myeloid leukemia, so the T cells may come from the graft donor.

This clonotype was recorded at least ten times. The chain links TRBV2 to TRBJ1-3; perhaps TRBD1 as D (5 bases). The V gene's germline CDR1 is SNHLY and CDR2 FYNNEI. V was pared by 2 bases and J by 3 bases, with 11 bases between. The CDR3 has 15 residues. For the CDR3, the DNA is TGTGCCAGCAGTGAATCTCGGACACTTGGAAACACCATATATTTT. Protein product: CASSESRTLGNTIYF.

The V call is TRBV20-1, the J call TRBJ2-5; D gene ambiguous. Trimming removed 0 bases at V and 3 bases at J, with 8 bases between. The CDR3 has 13 amino acids. CDR1 DFQATT and CDR2 SNEGSKA come from the germline V gene (reference sequence). Here the CDR3 reads CSARDGHKETQYF. CDR3 nucleotide sequence: TGCAGTGCTAGAGATGGCCATAAAGAGACCCAGTACTTC.

This clonotype was seen at least ten times. This sequence joins TRBV5-6 and TRBJ2-1; D perhaps matches TRBD1 (5 bases). This CDR3 has 15 amino acids. CDR1 is SGHDT, CDR2 YYEEEE, per germline. Between the trimmed V and J ends, which lost 0 bases and 4 bases, there was a span of 11 bases. CDR3 coding DNA: TGTGCCAGCAGCTTGGGTGGGGCATCTTACAATGAGCAGTTCTTC. It is translated as CASSLGGASYNEQFF.

The rearrangement uses TRBV6-1 and TRBJ2-2; D might be TRBD1 or TRBD2, each matching 6 bases. The CDR3 extends over 15 amino acids. Per germline, CDR1 MNHNS and CDR2 SASEGT. Between the trimmed V and J ends, which lost 3 bases and 5 bases, there was a span of 13 bases. The CDR3 spells CASSEPGALTGELFF. CDR3 coding DNA: TGTGCCAGCAGTGAGCCGGGGGCGTTGACCGGGGAGCTGTTTTTT.

This clonotype was recorded a few times. This chain links TRBV4-3 with TRBJ2-7; 7 nucleotides match TRBD2. This CDR3 has 16 residues. The germline CDR1 and CDR2 sequences are LGHNA and YSLEER. The V segment lost 1 base and the J segment 0 bases; nucleotides outside the gene matches: 6. The CDR3 is CASSQGSSGGSYEQYF. The CDR3 region has the DNA TGCGCCAGCAGCCAAGGCAGTTCGGGGGGCTCCTACGAGCAGTACTTC.

This rearrangement joins TRBV11-3 to TRBJ2-3; TRBD1 might be the D (5 bases). V lost 3 bases, J lost 4 bases, and 11 bases lay in between. The germline V gene has CDR1 SGHNT and CDR2 YENEEA. CDR3 length: 14 residues. The DNA for the CDR3 is TGTGCCAGCAGCTTTACGGACAAAGCAGATACGCAGTATTTT. This translates into CASSFTDKADTQYF.

This clonotype has ten or more counts. The V call is TRBV29-1, the J call TRBJ2-5; 7 positions match TRBD1. V lost 3 bases, J lost 3 bases, and 10 bases stayed unmatched. CDR3 length equals 15 residues. The germline CDR1 and CDR2 sequences are SQVTM and ANQGSEA. The DNA for the CDR3 is TGCAGCGTTGATCCCTACGGGACAGAAAAAGAGACCCAGTACTTC. Translation: CSVDPYGTEKETQYF.

This clonotype was recorded at least ten times. The chain recombines TRBV20-1 with TRBJ2-5; no reliable D call. Between the trimmed V and J ends, which lost 4 bases and 4 bases, there was a span of 4 bases. The CDR3 extends over 10 amino acids. Germline V gene data show CDR1 as DFQATT and CDR2 as SNEGSKA (reference sequence). CDR3 in amino acids: CSATAETQYF. As DNA, the CDR3 is TGCAGTGCTACCGCAGAGACCCAGTACTTC.

J is TRBJ2-2 and V is TRBV4-1, with TRBD2 identical over 7 bases. This CDR3 spans 17 amino acids. The germline CDR1 and CDR2 sequences are MGHRA and YSYEKL. J lost 1 base, V lost 0 bases, and 5 bases had no gene match. CDR3 amino acids: CASSQDGVAGNTGELFF. DNA for the CDR3: TGCGCCAGCAGCCAAGATGGAGTAGCGGGGAACACCGGGGAGCTGTTTTTT.

At least ten counts were recorded for this clonotype. The chain has TRBV9 and TRBJ1-1; 9 bases are a match to TRBD1. With V trimmed by 3 bases and J by 6 bases, 6 bases remained unmatched. The CDR3 loop spans 14 amino acids. Per germline, CDR1 SGDLS and CDR2 YYNGEE. The CDR3 DNA reads as TGTGCCAGCAGCGCACCGGGACAGGGTCCTGAAGCTTTCTTT. It translates to CASSAPGQGPEAFF.

This clonotype was observed a few times. The chain carries TRBV6-5 and TRBJ1-4; the D is unclear. The germline CDR1 and CDR2 sequences are MNHEY and SVGAGI. The CDR3 runs 12 residues. Between the trimmed V and J ends, which lost 8 bases and 2 bases, there was a span of 6 bases. The CDR3 region is CASQDTNEKLFF. In DNA, the CDR3 is TGTGCCAGCCAGGATACTAATGAAAAACTGTTTTTT.

This clonotype was seen at least ten times. J is TRBJ2-1 and V is TRBV12-3 or TRBV12-4; D possibly corresponds to TRBD1 (6 bases). The germline V and J ends were trimmed by 6 bases and 5 bases, with 17 bases remaining between them. This CDR3 has 15 amino acids. This CDR3 is CASSLTGGVNNEQFF. The CDR3 DNA follows: TGTGCCAGCAGCCTGACTGGGGGCGTAAACAATGAGCAGTTCTTC.

J is TRBJ2-4 and V is TRBV27; TRBD1 aligns across 9 bases. Per germline, CDR1 MNHEY and CDR2 SMNVEV (reference sequence). Trimming at V came to 6 bases and at J to 7 bases, leaving 7 bases not matched to a gene. This CDR3 is built from 14 residues. CDR3 nucleotide sequence: TGTGCCAGCAGGGGACAGGGTAGGAGGAACATTCAGTACTTC. Its translation is CASRGQGRRNIQYF.

This clonotype was seen a few times. The chain uses TRBV15 and TRBJ2-2; 8 positions match TRBD1. This CDR3 contains 19 residues. Germline loops: CDR1 LNHNV, CDR2 YYDKDF (reference sequence). With V trimmed by 5 bases and J by 0 bases, 14 bases remained unmatched. CDR3 loop: CATSGRTGFGLSNTGELFF. For the CDR3, the DNA is TGTGCCACCAGCGGGAGGACAGGGTTCGGCCTTTCGAACACCGGGGAGCTGTTTTTT.

There are a few counts of this clonotype. At one end, the junction sequence differs from germline, possibly due to a read error. The genes are TRBV12-3 or TRBV12-4 and TRBJ1-5; D is ambiguous. This CDR3 contains 16 residues. CDR3 protein: CASSLLQDGSHQPQHF. As DNA, the CDR3 is TGTGCCAGCAGTTTACTCCAGGACGGTAGCCATCAGCCCCAGCATTTT.

There are a few counts of this clonotype. This chain uses TRBV6-5 with TRBJ2-2, with TRBD2 identical over 11 bases. The CDR3 runs to 19 residues. Germline V gene sequence: CDR1 MNHEY, CDR2 SVGAGI. Trimming cost V 0 bases and J 0 bases; bases outside gene matches: 6. In nucleotides, the CDR3 is TGTGCCAGCAGTTACTCGGCGCTAGCGGGGGGACCGAACACCGGGGAGCTGTTTTTT. Its translation is CASSYSALAGGPNTGELFF.

Many counts were recorded for this clonotype. CDR3 loop: CSVDPRTGMGYGYTF. CDR3 DNA sequence: TGCAGCGTTGACCCTAGGACAGGAATGGGCTATGGCTACACCTTC. This rearrangement joins TRBV29-1 to TRBJ1-2; the match to TRBD1 covers 7 bases. The CDR3 has 15 amino acids. CDR1 is SQVTM, CDR2 ANQGSEA, per germline. The ends lost 3 bases at V and 4 bases at J; junction bases unmatched: 11.

J is TRBJ1-6 and V is TRBV5-6, with no clear D. This CDR3 region has 17 residues. Deletions cut 2 bases from V and 0 bases from J, with 12 bases between. CDR1 is SGHDT and CDR2 is YYEEEE in the germline V gene. The CDR3 DNA is TGTGCCAGCAGCTTAGGAAGAATCGTCTCCTATAATTCACCCCTCCACTTT. It codes for CASSLGRIVSYNSPLHF. Looking up the rest from reference TRBV5-6 and TRBJ1-6 gives the full variable domain: DAGVTQSPTHLIKTRGQQVTLRCSPKSGHDTVSWYQQALGQGPQFIFQYYEEEERQRGNFPDRFSGHQFPNYSSELNVNALLLGDSALYLCASSLGRIVSYNSPLHFGNGTRLTVT.

This clonotype showed up just a few times. The chain has TRBV20-1 and TRBJ2-1; TRBD1 agrees at 7 bases. Per germline, CDR1 DFQATT and CDR2 SNEGSKA (reference sequence). The CDR3 loop spans 13 amino acids. Losses at the gene ends were 5 bases for V and 6 bases for J; bases not matched to a gene: 7. The CDR3 nucleotides are TGCAGTGCTGAGGGGGCAGCCCTCAATGAGCAGTTCTTC. This codes for CSAEGAALNEQFF.

Only a few counts were recorded for this clonotype. J is TRBJ2-7 and V is TRBV7-3, with 9 bases aligning to TRBD1. Trimming took 5 bases from V and 0 from J; bases not matched to a gene: 5. CDR1 and CDR2 (germline): SGHTA, FQGTGA. The CDR3 covers 15 residues. In DNA, the CDR3 is TGTGCCAGCAGCCCCGGGACAGGGTTCTCCTACGAGCAGTACTTC. Translating gives CASSPGTGFSYEQYF. The full variable domain, completed using reference TRBV7-3 and TRBJ2-7, is GAGVSQTPSNKVTEKGKYVELRCDPISGHTALYWYRQSLGQGPEFLIYFQGTGAADDSGLPNDRFFAVRPEGSVSTLKIQRTERGDSAVYLCASSPGTGFSYEQYFGPGTRLTVT.

This clonotype was detected a few times. The chain uses TRBV12-3 or TRBV12-4 and TRBJ1-2, with D possibly TRBD1 on 6 matching bases. The length of the CDR3 is 12 residues. The ends were cut back, 6 bases at V and 8 bases at J, with 13 bases in the middle. The CDR3 protein is CASRTNRAGYTF. The CDR3, as DNA: TGTGCCAGCAGGACAAACAGGGCAGGCTACACCTTC.

This clonotype was seen more than once but under ten times. V and J are TRBV12-3 or TRBV12-4 and TRBJ2-1; possibly TRBD1 or TRBD2 for D (6 bases each). V was pared by 6 bases and J by 2 bases, with 17 bases between. The CDR3 length is 16 residues. The CDR3 DNA follows: TGTGCCAGCAGCCGTGGGGGGCGGCGCACCTACAATGAGCAGTTCTTC. Translated: CASSRGGRRTYNEQFF.

This clonotype was seen a few times. The CDR3 DNA reads TGCAGTGCTAGAGATAGGGGACTAGCGGGGAGGTCGGAAGGGTTCTTC. Encoded protein: CSARDRGLAGRSEGFF. This chain uses TRBV20-1 with TRBJ2-1, with 13 bases lining up with TRBD2. Germline V gives CDR1 DFQATT, CDR2 SNEGSKA (reference sequence). The CDR3 is 16 amino acids. J gave up 15 bases and V 0 bases, and 14 bases lay outside the gene matches.

The CDR3 spells CASMPGRGNTEAFF. CDR3 sequence (DNA): TGTGCCAGCATGCCAGGGAGGGGGAACACTGAAGCTTTCTTT. The J gene is TRBJ1-1, the V gene TRBV28, with a possible D match to TRBD1 (5 bases). From germline, CDR1 is MDHEN and CDR2 SYDVKM. This CDR3 spans 14 amino acids. Trimming removed 7 bases from V and 1 base from J, with 13 bases in between.

V usage is TRBV3-1 and J usage is TRBJ2-1; TRBD2 matches at 9 bases. V shed 0 bases, J shed 3 bases, and the junction held 3 bases outside the gene matches. CDR3 length: 16 residues. Looked up from germline, CDR1 is LGHDT and CDR2 is YNNKEL (reference sequence). Here the CDR3 reads CASSQDQRGVYNEQFF. The DNA for the CDR3 is TGTGCCAGCAGCCAAGACCAGCGGGGGGTCTACAATGAGCAGTTCTTC.

V is TRBV29-1 and J is TRBJ2-1, with TRBD2 matching over 8 bases. The CDR3 consists of 13 residues. Trimming removed 3 bases from V and 7 bases from J; junction bases left unmatched: 5. Germline assignment: CDR1 SQVTM and CDR2 ANQGSEA. The CDR3 DNA follows: TGCAGCGTTGAGAACCTAGCGGGTAATGAGCAGTTCTTC. It codes for CSVENLAGNEQFF.

This clonotype was seen a handful of times. One base away lies a much larger clone, so this may be a sequencing read error. The chain carries TRBV29-1 and TRBJ2-7, with 9 bases lining up with TRBD2. This CDR3 comprises 13 residues. Per the germline V gene, CDR1 is SQVTM and CDR2 is ANQGSEA. The junction had 0 bases not matched to a gene; V was cut back by 2 bases and J by 1 base. DNA of the CDR3: TGCAGCGTTGAACTAGCGGGGTCCTACGAGCAGTACTTC. It encodes CSVELAGSYEQYF.

This clonotype was found many times. V is TRBV12-3 or TRBV12-4 and J is TRBJ2-3; a possible D gene is TRBD2 (5 bases). This CDR3 is 12 amino acids long. V lost 4 bases and J lost 7, with 9 bases in between. DNA of the CDR3: TGTGCCAGCAGTTCCCCGGGGAATACGCAGTATTTT. Amino acid sequence: CASSSPGNTQYF.

This clonotype was picked up a small number of times. The chain has TRBV6-5 and TRBJ2-7; 7 nucleotides match TRBD1. CDR3 length equals 14 residues. With V trimmed by 2 bases and J by 5 bases, 6 bases remained unmatched. The germline CDR1 and CDR2 sequences are MNHEY and SVGAGI. This chain's CDR3 is CASSYDRDLDEQYF. In DNA, the CDR3 is TGTGCCAGCAGTTACGACAGGGATCTAGACGAGCAGTACTTC.

This clonotype was observed a few times. The chain employs TRBV7-2 and TRBJ2-5, with 9 bases that match TRBD2. Per germline, CDR1 SGHTA and CDR2 FQGNSA. The V segment lost 1 base and the J segment 5 bases; nucleotides outside the gene matches: 5. The CDR3 is 15 residues long. The CDR3 region is CASSLGASGAETQYF. In DNA form, the CDR3 reads TGTGCCAGCAGCTTAGGCGCTAGCGGGGCGGAGACCCAGTACTTC.